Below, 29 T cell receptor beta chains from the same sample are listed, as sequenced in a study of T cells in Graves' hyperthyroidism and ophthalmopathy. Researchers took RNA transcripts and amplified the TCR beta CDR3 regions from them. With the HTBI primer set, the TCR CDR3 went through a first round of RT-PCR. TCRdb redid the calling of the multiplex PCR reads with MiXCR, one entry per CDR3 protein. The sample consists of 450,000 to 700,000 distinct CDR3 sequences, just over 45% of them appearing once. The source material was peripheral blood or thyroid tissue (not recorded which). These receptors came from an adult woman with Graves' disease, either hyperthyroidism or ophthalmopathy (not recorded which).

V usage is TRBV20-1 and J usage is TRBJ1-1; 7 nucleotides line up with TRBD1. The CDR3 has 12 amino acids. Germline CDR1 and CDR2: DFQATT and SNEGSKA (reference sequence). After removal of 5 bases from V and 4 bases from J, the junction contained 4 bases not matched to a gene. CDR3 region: CSAQQGTTEAFF. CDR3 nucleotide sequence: TGCAGTGCTCAACAGGGGACCACTGAAGCTTTCTTT.

CDR3 amino acids: CASSFSGRAGELFF. DNA for the CDR3: TGCGCCAGCAGCTTTAGCGGGAGGGCTGGGGAGCTGTTTTTT. This chain connects TRBV5-1 to TRBJ2-2, with 11 bases identical to TRBD2. The CDR3 length is 14 residues. The germline V gene has CDR1 SGHRS and CDR2 YFSETQ. V was clipped by 2 bases and J by 8 bases; unmatched bases: 2.

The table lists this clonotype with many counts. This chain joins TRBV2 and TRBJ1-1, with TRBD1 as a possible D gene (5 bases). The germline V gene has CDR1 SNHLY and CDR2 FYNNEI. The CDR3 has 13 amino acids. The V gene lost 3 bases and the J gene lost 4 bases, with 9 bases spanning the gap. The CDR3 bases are TGTGCCAGCAGTGACAGGGTTGGCACTGAAGCTTTCTTT. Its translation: CASSDRVGTEAFF.

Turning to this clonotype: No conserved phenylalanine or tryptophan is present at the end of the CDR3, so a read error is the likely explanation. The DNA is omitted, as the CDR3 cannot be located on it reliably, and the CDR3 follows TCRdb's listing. CDR3: CASDRGGGI. The chain couples TRBV2 to TRBJ1-4; the D segment call TRBD1 is taken from the table without a DNA check. Per the germline V gene, CDR1 is SNHLY and CDR2 is FYNNEI. The CDR3 is 9 amino acids in total, end residues counted.

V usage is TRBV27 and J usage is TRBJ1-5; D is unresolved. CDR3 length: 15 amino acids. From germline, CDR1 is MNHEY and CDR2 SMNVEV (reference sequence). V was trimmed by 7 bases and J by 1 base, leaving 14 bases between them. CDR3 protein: CASNRRFGSNQPQHF. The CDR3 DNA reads TGTGCCAGCAATCGCAGATTTGGGAGCAATCAGCCCCAGCATTTT.

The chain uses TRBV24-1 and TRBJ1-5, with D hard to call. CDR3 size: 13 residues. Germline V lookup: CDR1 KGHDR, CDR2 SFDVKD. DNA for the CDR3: TGTGCTTCTCCGGGTAGCCAAACGGGGCCCCAGCATTTT. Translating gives CASPGSQTGPQHF.

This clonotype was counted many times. The CDR3 is CASSMDSVNEKLFF. The DNA for the CDR3 is TGTGCCAGCAGCATGGACAGCGTTAATGAAAAACTGTTTTTT. The chain recombines TRBV5-5 with TRBJ1-4, with a tentative D call TRBD1 (6 bases). The CDR3 totals 14 residues. The germline CDR1 and CDR2 sequences are SGHKS and YYEKEE (reference sequence). The V end lost 4 bases, the J end lost 4 bases, and 11 bases lay between the germline ends.

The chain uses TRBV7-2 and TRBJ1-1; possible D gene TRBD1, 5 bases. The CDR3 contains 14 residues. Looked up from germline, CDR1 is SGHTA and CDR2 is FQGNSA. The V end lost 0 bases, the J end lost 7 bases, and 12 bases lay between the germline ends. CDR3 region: CASSLAGAKDEAFF. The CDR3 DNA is TGTGCCAGCAGCTTAGCCGGGGCTAAGGATGAAGCTTTCTTT. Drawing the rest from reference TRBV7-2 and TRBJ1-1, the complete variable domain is GAGVSQSPSNKVTEKGKDVELRCDPISGHTALYWYRQSLGQGLEFLIYFQGNSAPDKSGLPSDRFSAERTGGSVSTLTIQRTQQEDSAVYLCASSLAGAKDEAFFGQGTRLTVV.

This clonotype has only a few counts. The CDR3 sequence: CASSSPGHLYEQYF. CDR3 coding DNA: TGTGCCAGCAGCTCCCCGGGACACCTCTACGAGCAGTACTTC. V usage is TRBV6-5 and J usage is TRBJ2-7; a weak D match, TRBD1 (6 bases). Germline V gene sequence: CDR1 MNHEY, CDR2 SVGAGI. This CDR3 is built from 14 residues. The V gene lost 6 bases and the J gene lost 3 bases, with 15 bases spanning the gap.

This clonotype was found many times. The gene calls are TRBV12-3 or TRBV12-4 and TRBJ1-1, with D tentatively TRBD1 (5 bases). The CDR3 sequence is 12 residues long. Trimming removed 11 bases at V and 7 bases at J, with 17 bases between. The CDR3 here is CASGGSGHEAFF. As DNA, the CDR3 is TGTGCCTCGGGGGGGTCCGGCCATGAAGCTTTCTTT.

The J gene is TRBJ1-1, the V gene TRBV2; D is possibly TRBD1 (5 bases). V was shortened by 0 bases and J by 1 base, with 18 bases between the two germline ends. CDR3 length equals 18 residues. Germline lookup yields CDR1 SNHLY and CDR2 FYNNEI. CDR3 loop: CASSEAGRGFYRNTEAFF. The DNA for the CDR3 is TGTGCCAGCAGTGAAGCGGGGCGGGGATTTTATCGGAACACTGAAGCTTTCTTT.

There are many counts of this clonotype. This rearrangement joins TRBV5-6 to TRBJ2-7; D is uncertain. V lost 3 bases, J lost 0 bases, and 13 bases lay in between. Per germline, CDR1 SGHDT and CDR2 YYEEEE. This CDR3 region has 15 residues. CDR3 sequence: CASSSATRGSYEQYF. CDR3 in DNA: TGTGCCAGCAGCTCAGCGACTCGTGGCTCCTACGAGCAGTACTTC.

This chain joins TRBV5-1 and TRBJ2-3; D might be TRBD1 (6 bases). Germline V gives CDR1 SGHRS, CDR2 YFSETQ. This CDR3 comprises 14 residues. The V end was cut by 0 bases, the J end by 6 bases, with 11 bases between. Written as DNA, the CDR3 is TGCGCCAGCAGCTTGGAACAGGGATACGATACGCAGTATTTT. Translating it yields CASSLEQGYDTQYF.

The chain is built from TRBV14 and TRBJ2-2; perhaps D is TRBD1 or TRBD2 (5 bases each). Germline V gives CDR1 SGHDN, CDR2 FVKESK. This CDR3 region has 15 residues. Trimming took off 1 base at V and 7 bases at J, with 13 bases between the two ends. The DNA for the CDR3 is TGTGCCAGCAGCCAAGCCGGGACCCGGGGCGGGGAGCTGTTTTTT. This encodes CASSQAGTRGGELFF.

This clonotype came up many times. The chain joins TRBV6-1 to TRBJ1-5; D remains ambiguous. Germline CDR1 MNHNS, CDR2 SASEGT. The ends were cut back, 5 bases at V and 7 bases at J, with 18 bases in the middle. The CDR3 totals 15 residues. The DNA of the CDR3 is TGTGCCAGCAGTTCGGGGATCCAGTCATCACAGCCCCAGCATTTT. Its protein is CASSSGIQSSQPQHF.

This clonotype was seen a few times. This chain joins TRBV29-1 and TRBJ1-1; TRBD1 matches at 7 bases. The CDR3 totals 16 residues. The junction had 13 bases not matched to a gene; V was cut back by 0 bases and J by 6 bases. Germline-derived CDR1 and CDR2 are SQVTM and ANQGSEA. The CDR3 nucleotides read TGCAGCGTTGAAGATCGGTGGCGACAGGGTCGAGCTGAAGCTTTCTTT. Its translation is CSVEDRWRQGRAEAFF.

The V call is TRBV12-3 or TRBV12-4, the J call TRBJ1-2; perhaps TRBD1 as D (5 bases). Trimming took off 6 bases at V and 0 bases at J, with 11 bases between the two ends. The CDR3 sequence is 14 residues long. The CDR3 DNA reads TGTGCCAGCAGCACAGGATTAGCTAACTATGGCTACACCTTC. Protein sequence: CASSTGLANYGYTF.

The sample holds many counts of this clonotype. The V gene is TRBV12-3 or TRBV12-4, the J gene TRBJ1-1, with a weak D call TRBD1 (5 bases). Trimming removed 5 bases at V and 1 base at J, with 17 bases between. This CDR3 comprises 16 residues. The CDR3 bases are TGTGCCAGCAGTCCCCTCCCGGGGCAGCAGAACACTGAAGCTTTCTTT. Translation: CASSPLPGQQNTEAFF.

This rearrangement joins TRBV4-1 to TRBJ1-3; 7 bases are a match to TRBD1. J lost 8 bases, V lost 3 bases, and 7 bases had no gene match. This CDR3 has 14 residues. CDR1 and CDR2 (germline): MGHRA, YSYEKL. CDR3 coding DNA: TGCGCCAGCAGCCATCGCCAGGGGGTCTACACCATATATTTT. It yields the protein CASSHRQGVYTIYF.

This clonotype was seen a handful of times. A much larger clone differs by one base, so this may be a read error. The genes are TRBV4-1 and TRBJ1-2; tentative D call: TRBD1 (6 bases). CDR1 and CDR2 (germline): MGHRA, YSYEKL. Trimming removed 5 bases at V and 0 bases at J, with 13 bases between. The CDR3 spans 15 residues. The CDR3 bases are TGCGCCAGCAGCTGGGCTGGACAGTCTAACTATGGCTACACCTTC. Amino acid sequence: CASSWAGQSNYGYTF.

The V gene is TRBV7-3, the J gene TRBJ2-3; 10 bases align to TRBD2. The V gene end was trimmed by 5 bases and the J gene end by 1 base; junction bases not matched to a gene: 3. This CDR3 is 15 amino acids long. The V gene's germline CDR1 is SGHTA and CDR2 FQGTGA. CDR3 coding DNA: TGTGCCAGCAGCCGAGCGGGAGGGGGCACAGATACGCAGTATTTT. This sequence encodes CASSRAGGGTDTQYF.

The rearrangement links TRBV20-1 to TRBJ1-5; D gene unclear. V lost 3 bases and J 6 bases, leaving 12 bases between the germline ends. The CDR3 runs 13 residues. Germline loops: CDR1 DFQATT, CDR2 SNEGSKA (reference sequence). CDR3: CSASSSVGQPQHF. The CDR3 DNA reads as TGCAGTGCTAGTTCTTCTGTCGGTCAGCCCCAGCATTTT.

As DNA, the CDR3 is TGTGCCAGCAGCCCTCGACAGTTCTCCAGGAGTGGAAACACCATATATTTT. The encoded protein is CASSPRQFSRSGNTIYF. The chain joins TRBV7-9 to TRBJ1-3, with D perhaps TRBD1 (5 bases). There are 17 residues in the CDR3. The germline gives CDR1 SEHNR, CDR2 FQNEAQ (reference sequence). V was cut by 5 bases and J by 3 bases, with 20 bases left in between.

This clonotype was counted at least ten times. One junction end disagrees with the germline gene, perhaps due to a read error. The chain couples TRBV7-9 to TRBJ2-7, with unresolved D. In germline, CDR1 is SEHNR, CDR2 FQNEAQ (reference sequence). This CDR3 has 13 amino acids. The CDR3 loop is CASGLVTGYEQYF. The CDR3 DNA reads TGTGCCAGCGGCTTAGTCACCGGTTACGAGCAGTACTTC.

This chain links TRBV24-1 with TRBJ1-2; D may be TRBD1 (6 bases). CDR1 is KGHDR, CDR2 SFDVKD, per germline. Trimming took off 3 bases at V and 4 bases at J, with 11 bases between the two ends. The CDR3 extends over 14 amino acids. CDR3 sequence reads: CATSDVDSPYGYTF. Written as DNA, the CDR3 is TGTGCCACCAGTGATGTGGACAGCCCCTATGGCTACACCTTC.

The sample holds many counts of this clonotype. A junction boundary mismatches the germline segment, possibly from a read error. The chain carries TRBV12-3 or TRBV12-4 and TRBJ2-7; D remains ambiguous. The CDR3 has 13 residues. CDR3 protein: CASSSNPGLSSDF. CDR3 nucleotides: TGTGCCAGCAGTTCCAACCCAGGTCTCTCGAGCGACTTC.

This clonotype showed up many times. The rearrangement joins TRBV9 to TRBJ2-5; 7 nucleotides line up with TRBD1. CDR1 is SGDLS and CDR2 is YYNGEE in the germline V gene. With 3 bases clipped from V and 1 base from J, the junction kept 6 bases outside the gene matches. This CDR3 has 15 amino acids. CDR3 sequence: CASSGQGAAQETQYF. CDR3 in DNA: TGTGCCAGCAGCGGACAGGGCGCGGCCCAAGAGACCCAGTACTTC. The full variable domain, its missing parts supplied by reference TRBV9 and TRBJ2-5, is DSGVTQTPKHLITATGQRVTLRCSPRSGDLSVYWYQQSLDQGLQFLIQYYNGEERAKGNILERFSAQQFPDLHSELNLSSLELGDSALYFCASSGQGAAQETQYFGPGTRLLVL.

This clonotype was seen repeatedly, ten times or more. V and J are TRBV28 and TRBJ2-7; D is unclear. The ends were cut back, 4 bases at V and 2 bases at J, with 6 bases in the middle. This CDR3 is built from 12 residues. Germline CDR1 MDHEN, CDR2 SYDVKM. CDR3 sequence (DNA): TGTGCCAGCAGTTCGACAACCTACGAGCAGTACTTC. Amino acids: CASSSTTYEQYF.

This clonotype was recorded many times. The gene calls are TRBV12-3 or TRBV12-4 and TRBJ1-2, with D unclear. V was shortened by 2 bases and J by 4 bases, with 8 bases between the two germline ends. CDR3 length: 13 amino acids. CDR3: CASSLPEGYGYTF. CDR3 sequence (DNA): TGTGCCAGCAGTTTACCGGAGGGCTATGGCTACACCTTC.